The clone carrying this T cell receptor (beta chain) was detected only a few times. This CDR3 is built from 15 residues. V was pared by 1 base and J by 4 bases, with 2 bases of the junction left unmatched. The germline V gene encodes CDR1 SGHDN and CDR2 FVKESK. The data belong to a study of blood T cell repertoires in COVID-19. Authors' analysis steps: Researchers report that nucleated cell counts were estimated from reference gene primer amplification. TCRdb's table, derived via immunoSEQ multiplex PCR, lists solely in-frame clones and lacks some. That table supplies the V and J calls and clone size; D and trimming were determined from the DNA. Here the sample spans around 310,000 clones, around 87% being singletons.

This chain links TRBV14 with TRBJ2-1; 9 bases line up with TRBD2. The origin of this receptor is a woman aged 40 to 50 with COVID-19, enrolled during active disease. The source material was peripheral blood. The CDR3 sequence: CASSQGREGYNEQFF. In nucleotides, the CDR3 is TGTGCCAGCAGCCAAGGGCGGGAGGGGTACAATGAGCAGTTCTTC.